What follows are 3 T cell receptor beta chains derived from one specimen sequenced in a study of blood T cell repertoires in COVID-19. Clones were sequenced by immunoSEQ multiplex PCR, and TCRdb holds only the in-frame ones, with some missing. This sample has some 66,000 clones, with more than 80% found just once. The source material was peripheral blood. The receptors stem from a human donor with active COVID-19. The donor label of this sample is uncertain.

V is TRBV6-2 or TRBV6-3 and J is TRBJ2-1; 7 bases are a match to TRBD1. The CDR3 is 15 residues long. Germline CDR1 and CDR2: MNHEY and SVGEGT. After removal of 4 bases from V and 3 bases from J, the junction contained 6 bases not matched to a gene. CDR3 loop: CASSFGQAYYNEQFF. In DNA form, the CDR3 reads TGTGCCAGCAGTTTCGGACAGGCGTACTACAATGAGCAGTTCTTC.

The gene calls are TRBV5-1 and TRBJ1-2, with 8 bases identical to TRBD1. V dropped 3 bases and J dropped 7; count of bases not matched to a gene: 23. From germline, CDR1 is SGHRS and CDR2 YFSETQ. The CDR3 runs to 19 residues. CDR3 in amino acids: CASSSRRDRPWEPIAGYTF. The CDR3 nucleotides read TGCGCCAGCAGCTCACGACGGGACAGGCCATGGGAACCTATTGCTGGCTACACCTTC.

The gene calls are TRBV5-7 and TRBJ1-2; D not resolved. TRBV5-7 is labeled an ORF, and its function is uncertain. V gave up 0 bases and J gave up 4 bases, with 7 bases separating them. The CDR3 has 13 residues. CDR3 region: CASSLDGAYGYTF. The CDR3 DNA sequence: TGTGCCAGCAGCTTGGATGGAGCCTATGGCTACACCTTC.